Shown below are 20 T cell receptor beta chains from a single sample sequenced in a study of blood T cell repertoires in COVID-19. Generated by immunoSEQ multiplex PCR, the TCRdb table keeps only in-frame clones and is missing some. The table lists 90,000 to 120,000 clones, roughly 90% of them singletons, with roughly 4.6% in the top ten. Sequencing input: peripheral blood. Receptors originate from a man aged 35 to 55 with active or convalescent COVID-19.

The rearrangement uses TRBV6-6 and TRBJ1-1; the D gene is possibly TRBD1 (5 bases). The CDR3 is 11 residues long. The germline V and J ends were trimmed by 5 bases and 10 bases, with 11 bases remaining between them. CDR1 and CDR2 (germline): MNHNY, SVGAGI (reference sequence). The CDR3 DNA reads TGTGCCAGCAGTCTGGAGGGGAGAGCTTTCTTT. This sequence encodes CASSLEGRAFF.

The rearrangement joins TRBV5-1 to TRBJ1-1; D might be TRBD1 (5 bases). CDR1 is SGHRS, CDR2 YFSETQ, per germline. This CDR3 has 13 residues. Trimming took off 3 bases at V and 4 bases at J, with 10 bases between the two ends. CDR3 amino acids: CASSSGVSTEAFF. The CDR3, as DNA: TGCGCCAGCAGCTCGGGGGTCTCCACTGAAGCTTTCTTT.

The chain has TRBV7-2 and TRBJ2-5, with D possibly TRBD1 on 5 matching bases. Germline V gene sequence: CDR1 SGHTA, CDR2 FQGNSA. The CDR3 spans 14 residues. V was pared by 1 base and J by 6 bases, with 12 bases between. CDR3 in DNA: TGTGCCAGCAGCTTAGGGGGCAGTTTAAAGACCCAGTACTTC. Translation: CASSLGGSLKTQYF.

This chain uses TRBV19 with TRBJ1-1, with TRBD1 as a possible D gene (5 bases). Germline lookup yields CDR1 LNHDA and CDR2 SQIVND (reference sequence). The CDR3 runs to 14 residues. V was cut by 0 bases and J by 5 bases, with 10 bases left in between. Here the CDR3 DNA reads TGTGCCAGTAGTATAGATCCCCAGGGAACTGAAGCTTTCTTT. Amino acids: CASSIDPQGTEAFF.

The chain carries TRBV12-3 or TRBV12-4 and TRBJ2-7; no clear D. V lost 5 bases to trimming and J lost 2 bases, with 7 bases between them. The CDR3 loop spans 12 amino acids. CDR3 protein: CASSPATYEQYF. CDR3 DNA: TGTGCCAGCAGTCCCGCGACCTACGAGCAGTACTTC.

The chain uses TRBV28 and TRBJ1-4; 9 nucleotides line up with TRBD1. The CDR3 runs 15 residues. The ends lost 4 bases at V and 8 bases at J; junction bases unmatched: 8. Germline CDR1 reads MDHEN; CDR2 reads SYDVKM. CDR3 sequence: CASSSPGQGKEKLFF. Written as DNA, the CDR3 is TGTGCCAGCAGTTCCCCAGGACAGGGGAAGGAAAAACTGTTTTTT.

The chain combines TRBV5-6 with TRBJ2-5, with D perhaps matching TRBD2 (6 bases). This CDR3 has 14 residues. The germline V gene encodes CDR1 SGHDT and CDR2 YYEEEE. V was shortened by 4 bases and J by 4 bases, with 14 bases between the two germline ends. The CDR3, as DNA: TGTGCCAGCAGCCTACGGGACTTCTCAGAGACCCAGTACTTC. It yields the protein CASSLRDFSETQYF.

The CDR3, as DNA: TGTGCCAGCAGTGCCCTTCCGGGACAGGGGAGGGGATCTGGGGCCAACGTCCTGACTTTC. It encodes CASSALPGQGRGSGANVLTF. This sequence joins TRBV6-1 and TRBJ2-6; 10 bases are a match to TRBD1. This CDR3 spans 20 amino acids. J gave up 1 base and V 4 bases, and 13 bases lay outside the gene matches. Germline CDR1 reads MNHNS; CDR2 reads SASEGT.

The chain's CDR3 is CASSQSSNNQPQHF. DNA for the CDR3: TGTGCCAGCAGCCAAAGTAGCAACAATCAGCCCCAGCATTTT. J is TRBJ1-5 and V is TRBV3-1 (or the pseudogene TRBV3-2); D gene ambiguous. CDR1 and CDR2 from the germline V gene are LGHDT and YNNKEL (reference sequence). The germline V and J ends were trimmed by 2 bases and 3 bases, with 8 bases remaining between them. There are 14 residues in the CDR3.

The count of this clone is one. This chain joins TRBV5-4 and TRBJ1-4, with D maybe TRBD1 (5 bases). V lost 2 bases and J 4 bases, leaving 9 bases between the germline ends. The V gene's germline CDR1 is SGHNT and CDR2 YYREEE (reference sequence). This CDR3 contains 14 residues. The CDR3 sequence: CASSFWGGNEKLFF. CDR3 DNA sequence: TGTGCCAGCAGCTTTTGGGGGGGTAATGAAAAACTGTTTTTT.

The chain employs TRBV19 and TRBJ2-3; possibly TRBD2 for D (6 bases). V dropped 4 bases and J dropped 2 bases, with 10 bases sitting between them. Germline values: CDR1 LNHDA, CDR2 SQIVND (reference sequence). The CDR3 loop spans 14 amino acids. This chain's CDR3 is CASSRPGLTDTQYF. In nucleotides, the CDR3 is TGTGCCAGTAGTAGGCCGGGACTCACAGATACGCAGTATTTT.

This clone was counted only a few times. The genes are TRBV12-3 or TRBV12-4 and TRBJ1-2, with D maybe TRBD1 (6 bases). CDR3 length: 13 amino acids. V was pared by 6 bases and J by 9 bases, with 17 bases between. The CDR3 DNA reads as TGTGCCAGCAGGCACCTCTACAGGGCTAGCTACACCTTC. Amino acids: CASRHLYRASYTF.

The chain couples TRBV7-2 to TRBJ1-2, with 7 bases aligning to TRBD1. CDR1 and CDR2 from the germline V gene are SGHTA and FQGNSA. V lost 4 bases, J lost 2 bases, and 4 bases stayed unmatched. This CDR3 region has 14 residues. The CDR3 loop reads CASSSPTGNYGYTF. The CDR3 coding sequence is TGTGCCAGCAGCTCACCGACAGGGAACTATGGCTACACCTTC.

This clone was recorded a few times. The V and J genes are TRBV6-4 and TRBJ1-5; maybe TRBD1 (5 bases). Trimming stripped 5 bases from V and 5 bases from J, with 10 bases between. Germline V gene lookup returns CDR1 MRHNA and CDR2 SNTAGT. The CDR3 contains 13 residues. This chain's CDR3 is CASSTEGYQPQHF. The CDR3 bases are TGTGCCAGCAGTACGGAGGGGTATCAGCCCCAGCATTTT.

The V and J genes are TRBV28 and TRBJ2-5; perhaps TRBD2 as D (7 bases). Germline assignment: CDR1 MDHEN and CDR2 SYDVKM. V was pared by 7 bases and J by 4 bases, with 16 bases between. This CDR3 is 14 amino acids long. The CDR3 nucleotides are TGTGCCAGCATCTCGGGGGGCCGATCAGAGACCCAGTACTTC. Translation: CASISGGRSETQYF.

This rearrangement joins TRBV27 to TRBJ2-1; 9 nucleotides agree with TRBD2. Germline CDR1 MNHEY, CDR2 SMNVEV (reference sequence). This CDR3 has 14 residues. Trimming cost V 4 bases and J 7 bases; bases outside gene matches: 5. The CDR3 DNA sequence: TGTGCCAGCAGTTACGGAGCGGGAGGTAATGAGCAGTTCTTC. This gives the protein CASSYGAGGNEQFF.

The CDR3 sequence: CASSLGSGYTF. CDR3 in DNA: TGTGCCAGCAGCTTGGGCAGCGGCTACACCTTC. The gene calls are TRBV7-9 and TRBJ1-2; no definite D call. V was trimmed by 3 bases and J by 8 bases, leaving 7 bases between them. The CDR3 has 11 amino acids. From germline, CDR1 is SEHNR and CDR2 FQNEAQ (reference sequence).

The CDR3 coding sequence is TGCGCCAGCAGCCAAGTACTCTCTAGCTCTGGGGCCAACGTCCTGACTTTC. It yields the protein CASSQVLSSSGANVLTF. This rearrangement joins TRBV4-3 to TRBJ2-6; unclear D gene. This CDR3 spans 17 amino acids. Germline V gene data show CDR1 as LGHNA and CDR2 as YSLEER. V was cut by 1 base and J by 0 bases, with 10 bases left in between.

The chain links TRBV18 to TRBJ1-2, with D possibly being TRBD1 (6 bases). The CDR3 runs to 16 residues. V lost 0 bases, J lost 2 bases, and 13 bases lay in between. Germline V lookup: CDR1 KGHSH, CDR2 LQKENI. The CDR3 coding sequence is TGTGCCAGCTCACCACCAATAAGACAGGTGAACTATGGCTACACCTTC. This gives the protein CASSPPIRQVNYGYTF.

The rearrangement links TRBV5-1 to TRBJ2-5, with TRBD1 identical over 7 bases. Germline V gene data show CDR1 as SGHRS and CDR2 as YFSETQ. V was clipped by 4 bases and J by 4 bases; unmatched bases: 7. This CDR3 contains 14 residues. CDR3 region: CASSSSTGRETQYF. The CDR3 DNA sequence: TGCGCCAGCAGCAGCTCGACAGGGCGAGAGACCCAGTACTTC.